The T cell receptor (beta chain) described here comes from a study of PD-1 blockade in classical Hodgkin lymphoma. General study results and limits: Reported baseline diversity: healthy donors highest, relapsed/refractory patients lowest.

The sample holds one count of this clone. Its antigen is as yet unknown. This CDR3 comprises 15 residues. The V gene end was trimmed by 4 bases and the J gene end by 4 bases; junction bases not matched to a gene: 5. Germline values: CDR1 SGHNT, CDR2 YYREEE (reference sequence). Only in-frame clones appear in the TCRdb table, and some are missing; sequencing was by immunoSEQ multiplex PCR. The table shows roughly 68,000 clones, with about 93% occurring only once. Indicated time point: newly diagnosed, previously untreated cHL patient sample. For comparison, PBMCs from newly diagnosed, untreated classical Hodgkin lymphoma were used.

The V call is TRBV5-4, the J call TRBJ1-1, with TRBD1 matching over 12 bases. The specimen sequenced was peripheral blood mononuclear cells (PBMCs). This sequence originates from a human donor with classical Hodgkin lymphoma. The CDR3 is CASSGTGGASTEAFF. The CDR3, as DNA: TGTGCCAGCAGCGGGACAGGGGGCGCGAGCACTGAAGCTTTCTTT.